This TCR beta chain appears in the sequencing data of a study of breast tumors, draining lymph nodes, adjacent tissues (dated by TCRdb to 2016 to 2017). Concerning the study at large: TCR beta repertoires were compared across tumor, adjacent nontumor tissue and axillary lymph nodes obtained from breast cancer patients. The study aimed to assess the relationships and possible T-cell exchange between tumor, surrounding tissue and draining lymph node repertoires in human breast cancer. What the study reported, not specific to this receptor: The data were judged consistent with most tumor T cells deriving from the lymph node and then expanding within tumor tissue. The conclusion that tumor T cells originate in lymph nodes was presented as consistent with a hypothesis rather than as directly demonstrated. Tumors showed preferential V and J gene usage, and their T-cell repertoire diversity fell below that of lymph nodes yet above that of nontumor tissue. Tumor and nontumor tissue repertoires were significantly more similar in luminal-like than in basal-like breast cancer.

Lymph node samples were obtained from the axillary draining lymph nodes of breast cancer patients. CDR3 length: 15 amino acids, cysteine to phenylalanine. The sequence is cut down to CDR3 DNA, 45 bases in frame from base 1. According to the germline V gene (reference sequence), CDR1 reads DFQATT and CDR2 reads SNEGSKA. Ends trimmed: V by 7 bases, J by 2 bases; bases unmatched to a gene: 9. Of note for this clonotype: It has no known antigen specificity. Qualities for individual bases were not recorded, and no much larger clone is one base off.

Data came from an Illumina HiSeq 2000. Multiplex PCR amplification was used to build the TCR beta chain libraries. High-throughput sequencing was used to analyze the amplified TCR beta chain products. TCRdb's own reprocessing of the public reads used fastp at Q25 and MiXCR and kept productive beta chains. CDR3 protein duplicates are merged, each entry listing the most common genes and DNA. Counted in this sample were about 89,000 distinct CDR3 sequences; 25% to 35% of them appeared once. The ten top clones hold 8.1% of the sample. The source of this sequence is a female donor with breast cancer. Some clones in this sample may be carry-over from other donors' samples. The chain employs TRBV20-1 and TRBJ1-5; TRBD1 aligns with 9 central bases. The sequenced material came from axillary lymph node tissue. In nucleotide form, the sequence is TGCAGTGTATGGTTTGGGACAGGGCGCAATCAGCCCCAGCATTTT. Its translation is CSVWFGTGRNQPQHF.